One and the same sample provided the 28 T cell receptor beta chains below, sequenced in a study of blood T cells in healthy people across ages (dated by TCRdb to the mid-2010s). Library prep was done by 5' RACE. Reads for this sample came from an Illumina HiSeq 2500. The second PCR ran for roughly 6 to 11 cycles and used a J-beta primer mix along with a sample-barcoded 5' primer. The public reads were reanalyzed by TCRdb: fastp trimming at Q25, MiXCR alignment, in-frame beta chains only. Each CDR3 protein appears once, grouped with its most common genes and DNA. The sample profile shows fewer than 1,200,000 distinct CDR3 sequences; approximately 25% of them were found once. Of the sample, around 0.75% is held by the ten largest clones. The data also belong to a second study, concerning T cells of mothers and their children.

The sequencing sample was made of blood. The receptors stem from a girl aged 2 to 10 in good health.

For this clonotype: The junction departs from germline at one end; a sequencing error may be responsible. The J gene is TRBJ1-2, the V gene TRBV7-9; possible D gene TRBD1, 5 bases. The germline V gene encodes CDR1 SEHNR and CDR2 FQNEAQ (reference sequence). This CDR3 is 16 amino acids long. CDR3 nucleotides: TGCGCCAGCAGCTCGAGGAAGGGACCCGTGGGAAATGGCTACACCTTC. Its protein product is CASSSRKGPVGNGYTF.

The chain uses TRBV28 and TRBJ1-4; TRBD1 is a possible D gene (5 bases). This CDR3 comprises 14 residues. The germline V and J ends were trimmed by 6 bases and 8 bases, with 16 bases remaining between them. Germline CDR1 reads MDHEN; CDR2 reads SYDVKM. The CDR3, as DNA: TGTGCCAGCAGCTACGACAGAAGAAAAGAAAAACTGTTTTTT. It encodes CASSYDRRKEKLFF.

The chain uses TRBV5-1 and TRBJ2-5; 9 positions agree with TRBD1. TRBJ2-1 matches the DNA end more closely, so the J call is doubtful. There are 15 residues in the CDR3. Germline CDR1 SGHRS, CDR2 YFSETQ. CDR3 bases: TGCGCCAGCAGCTTGTTACAGGGGGCAGTCAGTGAGCAGTTCTTC. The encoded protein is CASSLLQGAVSEQFF.

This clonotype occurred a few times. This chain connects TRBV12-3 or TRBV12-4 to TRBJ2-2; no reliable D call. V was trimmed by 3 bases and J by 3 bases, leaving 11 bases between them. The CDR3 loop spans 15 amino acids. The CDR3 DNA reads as TGTGCCAGCAGTTTCGAGGATCTGGACACCGGGGAGCTGTTTTTT. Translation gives CASSFEDLDTGELFF.

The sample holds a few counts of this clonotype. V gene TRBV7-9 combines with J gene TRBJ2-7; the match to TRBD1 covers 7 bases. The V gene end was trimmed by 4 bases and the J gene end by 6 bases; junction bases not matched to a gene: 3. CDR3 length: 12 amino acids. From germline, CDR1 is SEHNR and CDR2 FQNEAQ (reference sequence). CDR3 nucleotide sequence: TGTGCCAGCAGCTCGAACAGGGGCGAGCAGTACTTC. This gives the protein CASSSNRGEQYF.

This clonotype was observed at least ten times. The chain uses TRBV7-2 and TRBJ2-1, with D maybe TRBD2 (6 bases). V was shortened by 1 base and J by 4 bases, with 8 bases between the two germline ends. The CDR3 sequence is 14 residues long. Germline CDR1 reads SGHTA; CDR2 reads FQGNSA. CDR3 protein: CASSLDGSYNEQFF. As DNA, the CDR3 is TGTGCCAGCAGCTTAGACGGGAGTTACAATGAGCAGTTCTTC.

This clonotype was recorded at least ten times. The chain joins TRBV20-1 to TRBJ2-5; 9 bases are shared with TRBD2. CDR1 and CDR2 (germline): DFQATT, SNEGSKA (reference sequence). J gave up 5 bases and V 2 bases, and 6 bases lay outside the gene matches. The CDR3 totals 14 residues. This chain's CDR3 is CSARNLAGLETQYF. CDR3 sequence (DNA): TGCAGTGCTAGAAATCTAGCGGGGTTGGAGACCCAGTACTTC.

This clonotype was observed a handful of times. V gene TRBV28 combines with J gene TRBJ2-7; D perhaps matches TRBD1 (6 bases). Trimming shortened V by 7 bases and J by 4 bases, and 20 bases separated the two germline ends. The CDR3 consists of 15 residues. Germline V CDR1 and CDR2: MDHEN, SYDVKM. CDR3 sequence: CASKTHTDRSYEQYF. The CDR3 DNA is TGTGCCAGCAAGACCCACACCGACAGGTCTTACGAGCAGTACTTC.

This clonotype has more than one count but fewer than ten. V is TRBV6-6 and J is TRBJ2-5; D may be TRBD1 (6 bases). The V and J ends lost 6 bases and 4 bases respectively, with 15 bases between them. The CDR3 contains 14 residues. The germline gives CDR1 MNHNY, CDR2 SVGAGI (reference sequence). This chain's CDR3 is CASSPRDTGETQYF. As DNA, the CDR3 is TGTGCCAGCAGCCCCCGGGACACCGGAGAGACCCAGTACTTC.

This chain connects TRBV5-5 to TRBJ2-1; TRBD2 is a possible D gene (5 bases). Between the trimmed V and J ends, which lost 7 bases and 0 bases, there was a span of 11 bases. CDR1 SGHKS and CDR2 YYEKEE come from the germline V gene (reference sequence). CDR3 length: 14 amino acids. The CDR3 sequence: CASDSGGSYNEQFF. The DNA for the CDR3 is TGTGCCAGCGATTCCGGAGGCTCCTACAATGAGCAGTTCTTC. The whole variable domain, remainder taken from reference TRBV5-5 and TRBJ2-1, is DAGVTQSPTHLIKTRGQQVTLRCSPISGHKSVSWYQQVLGQGPQFIFQYYEKEERGRGNFPDRFSARQFPNYSSELNVNALLLGDSALYLCASDSGGSYNEQFFGPGTRLTVL.

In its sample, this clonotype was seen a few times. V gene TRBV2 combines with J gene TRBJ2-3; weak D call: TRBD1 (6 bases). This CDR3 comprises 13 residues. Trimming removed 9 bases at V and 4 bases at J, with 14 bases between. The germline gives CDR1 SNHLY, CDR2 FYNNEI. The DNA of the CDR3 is TGTGCCAGTCTAAACAGGGTTCCAGATACGCAGTATTTT. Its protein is CASLNRVPDTQYF.

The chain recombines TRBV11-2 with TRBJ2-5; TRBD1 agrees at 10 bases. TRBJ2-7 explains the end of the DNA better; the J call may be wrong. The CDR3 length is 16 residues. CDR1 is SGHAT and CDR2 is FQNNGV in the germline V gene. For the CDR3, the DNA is TGTGCCAGCAGCGGATTTTTGGGACAGGGGTATTACGAGCAGTACTTC. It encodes CASSGFLGQGYYEQYF.

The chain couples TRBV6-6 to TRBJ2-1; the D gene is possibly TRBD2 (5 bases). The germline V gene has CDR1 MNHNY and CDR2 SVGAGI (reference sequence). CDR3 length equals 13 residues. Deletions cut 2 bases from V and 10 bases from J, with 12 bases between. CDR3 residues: CASSYEGPLEQFF. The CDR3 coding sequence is TGTGCCAGCAGTTACGAGGGCCCCTTGGAGCAGTTCTTC.

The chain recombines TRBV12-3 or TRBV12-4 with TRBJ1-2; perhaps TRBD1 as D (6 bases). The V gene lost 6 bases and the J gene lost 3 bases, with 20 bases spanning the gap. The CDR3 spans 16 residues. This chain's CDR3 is CASSSYRADIHYGYTF. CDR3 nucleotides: TGTGCCAGCAGCTCTTACAGGGCCGATATCCACTATGGCTACACCTTC.

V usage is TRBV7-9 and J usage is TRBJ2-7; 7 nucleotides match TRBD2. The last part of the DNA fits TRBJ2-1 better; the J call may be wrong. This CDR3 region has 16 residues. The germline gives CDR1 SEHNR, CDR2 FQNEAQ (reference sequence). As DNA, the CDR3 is TGTGCCAGTAGCCACGAGGGACTACAGAAATACAATGAGCAGTTCTTC. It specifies CASSHEGLQKYNEQFF.

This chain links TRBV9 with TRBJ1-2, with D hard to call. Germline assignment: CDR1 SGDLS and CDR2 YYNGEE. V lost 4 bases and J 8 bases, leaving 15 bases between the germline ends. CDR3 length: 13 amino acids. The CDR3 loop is CASSSVPLRGYTF. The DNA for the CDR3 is TGTGCCAGCAGCTCAGTCCCTCTTCGGGGCTACACCTTC.

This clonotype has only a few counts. The CDR3 reads CSAPNTGTGGDSPLHF. The CDR3 region has the DNA TGCAGTGCCCCTAACACCGGGACAGGGGGCGATTCACCCCTCCACTTT. The J gene is TRBJ1-6, the V gene TRBV20-1, with 12 nucleotides matching TRBD1. Germline V gene sequence: CDR1 DFQATT, CDR2 SNEGSKA (reference sequence). The CDR3 is 16 amino acids. Losses at the gene ends were 6 bases for V and 8 bases for J; bases not matched to a gene: 11.

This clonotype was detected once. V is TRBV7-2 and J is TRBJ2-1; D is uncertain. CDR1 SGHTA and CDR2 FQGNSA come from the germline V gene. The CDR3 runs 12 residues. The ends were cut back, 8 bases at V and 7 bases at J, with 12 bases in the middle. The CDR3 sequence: CASAFSGNEQFF. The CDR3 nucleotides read TGTGCCAGCGCATTCAGTGGGAATGAGCAGTTCTTC.

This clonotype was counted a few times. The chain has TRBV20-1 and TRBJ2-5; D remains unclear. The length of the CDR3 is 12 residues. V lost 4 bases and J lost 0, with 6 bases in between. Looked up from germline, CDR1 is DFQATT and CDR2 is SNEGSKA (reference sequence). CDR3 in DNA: TGCAGTGCTACAGTTTACCAAGAGACCCAGTACTTC. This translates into CSATVYQETQYF.

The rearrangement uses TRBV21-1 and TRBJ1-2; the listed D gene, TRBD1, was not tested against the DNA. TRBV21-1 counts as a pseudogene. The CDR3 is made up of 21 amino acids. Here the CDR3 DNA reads TGTGCCAGCAGCAAAGCGGATGCATGCCGGGGGGGGCCCAAAGCTAACTATGGCTACACCTTC. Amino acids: CASSKADACRGGPKANYGYTF.

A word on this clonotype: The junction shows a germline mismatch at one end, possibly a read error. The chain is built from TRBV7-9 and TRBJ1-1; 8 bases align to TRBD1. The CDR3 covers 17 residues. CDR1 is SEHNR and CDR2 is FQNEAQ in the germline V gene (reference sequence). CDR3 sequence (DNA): TGTGCCAGTAGCTTAGGCTCAGGGGGCATTTTAAACACTGAAGCTTTCTTT. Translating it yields CASSLGSGGILNTEAFF.

This chain's CDR3 is CASSVVGDSGNTIYF. CDR3 nucleotide sequence: TGTGCCAGCAGCGTAGTTGGGGACTCTGGAAACACCATATATTTT. This chain joins TRBV9 and TRBJ1-3; D gene unclear. CDR3 length equals 15 residues. V lost 0 bases and J lost 0, with 7 bases in between. Germline V CDR1 and CDR2: SGDLS, YYNGEE.

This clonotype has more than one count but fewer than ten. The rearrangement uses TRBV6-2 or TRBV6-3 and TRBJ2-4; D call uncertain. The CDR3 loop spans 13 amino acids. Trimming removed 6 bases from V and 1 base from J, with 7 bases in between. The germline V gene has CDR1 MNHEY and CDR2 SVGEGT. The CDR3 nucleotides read TGTGCCAGCAGCCCCTCCGCCAAAAACATTCAGTACTTC. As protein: CASSPSAKNIQYF.

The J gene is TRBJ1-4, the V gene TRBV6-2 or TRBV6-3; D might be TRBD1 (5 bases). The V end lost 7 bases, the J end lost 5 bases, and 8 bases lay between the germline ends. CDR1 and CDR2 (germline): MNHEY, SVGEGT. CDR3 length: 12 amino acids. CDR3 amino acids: CASKRGNEKLFF. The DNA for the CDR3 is TGTGCCAGCAAACGGGGGAATGAAAAACTGTTTTTT.

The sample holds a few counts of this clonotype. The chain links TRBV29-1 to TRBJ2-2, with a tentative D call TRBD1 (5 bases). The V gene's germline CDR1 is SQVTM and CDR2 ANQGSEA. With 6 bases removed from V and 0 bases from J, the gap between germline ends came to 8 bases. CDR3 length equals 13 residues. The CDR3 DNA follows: TGCAGCGTAACAGGTTCGAACACCGGGGAGCTGTTTTTT. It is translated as CSVTGSNTGELFF.

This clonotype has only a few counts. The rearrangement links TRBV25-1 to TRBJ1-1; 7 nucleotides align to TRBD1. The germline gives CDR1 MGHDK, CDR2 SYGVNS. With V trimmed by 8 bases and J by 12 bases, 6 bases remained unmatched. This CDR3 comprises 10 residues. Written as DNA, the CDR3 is TGTGCCAGCGCGGGACAGAGAACTTTCTTT. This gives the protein CASAGQRTFF.

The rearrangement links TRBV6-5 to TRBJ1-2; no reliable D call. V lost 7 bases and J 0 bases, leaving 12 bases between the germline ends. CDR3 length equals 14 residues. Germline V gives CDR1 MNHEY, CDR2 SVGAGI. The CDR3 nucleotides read TGTGCCAGCAAATCCCTCAGAGCTAACTATGGCTACACCTTC. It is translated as CASKSLRANYGYTF.

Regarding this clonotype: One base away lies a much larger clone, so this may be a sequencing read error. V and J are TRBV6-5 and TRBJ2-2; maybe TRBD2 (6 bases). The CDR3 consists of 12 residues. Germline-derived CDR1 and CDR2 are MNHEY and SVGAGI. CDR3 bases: TGTGCCAGCAGTTTGAGTGGCGGGGAGCTGTCTTTT. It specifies CASSLSGGELSF.